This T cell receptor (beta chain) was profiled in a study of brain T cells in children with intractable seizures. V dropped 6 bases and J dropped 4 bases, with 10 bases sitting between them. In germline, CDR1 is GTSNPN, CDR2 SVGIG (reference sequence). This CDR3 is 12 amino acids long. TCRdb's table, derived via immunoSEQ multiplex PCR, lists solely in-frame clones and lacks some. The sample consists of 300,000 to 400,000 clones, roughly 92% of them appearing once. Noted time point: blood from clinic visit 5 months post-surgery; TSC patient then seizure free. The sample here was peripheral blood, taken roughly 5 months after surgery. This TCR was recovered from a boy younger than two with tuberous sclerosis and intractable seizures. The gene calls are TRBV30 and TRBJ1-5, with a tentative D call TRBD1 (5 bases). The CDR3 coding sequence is TGTGCCTGTGGGGGGGTAAATCAGCCCCAGCATTTT. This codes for CACGGVNQPQHF.